These 25 T cell receptor beta chains were all obtained from the same sample, sequenced in a study of beta chain features in type 1 diabetes. The whole isolated RNA underwent reverse transcription, so sequencing captured expressed TCRB transcripts. The protocol was immunoSEQ multiplex PCR, while the TCRdb copy is restricted to in-frame clones and leaves out a portion. The sample holds fewer than 650,000 clones; 15% to 17% are singletons and the top ten take about 0.097%. The source material was naive CD4+ T cells from blood. The receptors here all came from a man between 18 and 29 years old in good health.

This clone was counted a few times. The rearrangement joins TRBV9 to TRBJ2-3; TRBD2 matches 13 bases. V lost 4 bases, J lost 1 base, and 3 bases stayed unmatched. The CDR3 is made up of 16 amino acids. Germline lookup yields CDR1 SGDLS and CDR2 YYNGEE. The chain's CDR3 is CASSQGLAGGTDTQYF. The DNA for the CDR3 is TGTGCCAGCAGCCAAGGACTAGCGGGGGGCACAGATACGCAGTATTTT.

The chain carries TRBV21-1 and TRBJ2-4; the table gives TRBD1 as D, unverified against the DNA. TRBV21-1 is designated a pseudogene. This CDR3 is built from 11 residues. The CDR3, as DNA: TGTGCCAGCAGCAGGGGACAGCGTTGGTACTTC. Amino acids: CASSRGQRWYF.

This clone occurred a few times. The chain carries TRBV28 and TRBJ1-5; unclear D gene. The germline CDR1 and CDR2 sequences are MDHEN and SYDVKM. The CDR3 contains 15 residues. Trimming removed 4 bases at V and 2 bases at J, with 12 bases between. CDR3 sequence: CASSSPVEGNQPQHF. CDR3 DNA: TGTGCCAGCAGTTCCCCGGTTGAGGGCAATCAGCCCCAGCATTTT. Combining the CDR3 with reference TRBV28 and TRBJ1-5 gives the whole variable domain DVKVTQSSRYLVKRTGEKVFLECVQDMDHENMFWYRQDPGLGLRLIYFSYDVKMKEKGDIPEGYSVSREKKERFSLILESASTNQTSMYLCASSSPVEGNQPQHFGDGTRLSIL.

This chain links TRBV21-1 with TRBJ1-5. TRBV21-1 is reported as a pseudogene. There are 16 residues in the CDR3. The CDR3 sequence is CASSKVSPYSNQPQHF. The CDR3 DNA follows: TGTGCCAGCAGCAAAGTGAGTCCTTATAGCAATCAGCCCCAGCATTTT.

This clone has more than one count but fewer than ten. The chain couples TRBV5-1 to TRBJ2-1, with 9 bases fitting TRBD1. Germline V CDR1 and CDR2: SGHRS, YFSETQ. Trimming cost V 3 bases and J 6 bases; bases outside gene matches: 7. CDR3 size: 15 residues. The CDR3 coding sequence is TGCGCCAGCAGCTCAACCGGGACAGGGATCAATGAGCAGTTCTTC. This codes for CASSSTGTGINEQFF.

The V gene is TRBV5-4, the J gene TRBJ2-5; D might be TRBD1 or TRBD2, each matching 6 bases. The germline gives CDR1 SGHNT, CDR2 YYREEE (reference sequence). V lost 0 bases, J lost 3 bases, and 9 bases lay in between. This CDR3 is built from 14 residues. The CDR3 region has the DNA TGTGCCAGCAGCTTGGCGAGGGGGGAAGAGACCCAGTACTTC. This sequence encodes CASSLARGEETQYF.

The chain has TRBV4-3 and TRBJ1-1; D unresolved. Germline values: CDR1 LGHNA, CDR2 YSLEER. V lost 0 bases, J lost 4 bases, and 12 bases lay in between. The CDR3 has 15 residues. This CDR3 reads CASSQDPSRTTEAFF. In DNA, the CDR3 is TGCGCCAGCAGCCAAGATCCTTCCCGGACCACTGAAGCTTTCTTT.

This clone was detected only a few times. The chain uses TRBV6-6 and TRBJ1-5; D unclear. Looked up from germline, CDR1 is MNHNY and CDR2 is SVGAGI (reference sequence). CDR3 size: 15 residues. V was cut by 2 bases and J by 5 bases, with 13 bases left in between. CDR3 nucleotides: TGTGCCAGCAGTTACGGTCCGGGTACGGATCAGCCCCAGCATTTT. It translates to CASSYGPGTDQPQHF.

Comments on this clone: One junction end disagrees with the germline gene, perhaps due to a read error. The chain recombines TRBV6-5 with TRBJ2-7; 8 nucleotides line up with TRBD2. Germline V lookup: CDR1 MNHEY, CDR2 SVGAGI. The CDR3 is made up of 14 amino acids. The CDR3 is CASSNSASGGDQYF. CDR3 sequence (DNA): TGTGCCAGCAGTAACTCCGCAAGCGGGGGTGACCAGTACTTC.

V usage is TRBV12-5 and J usage is TRBJ2-2; D may be TRBD1 (5 bases). CDR1 LGHNT and CDR2 FRNRAP come from the germline V gene. This CDR3 comprises 15 residues. V lost 3 bases to trimming and J lost 1 base, with 9 bases between them. CDR3 loop: CASGFSRGNTGELFF. DNA for the CDR3: TGTGCTAGTGGTTTTAGTAGGGGGAACACCGGGGAGCTGTTTTTT.

The chain uses TRBV4-1 and TRBJ2-5; TRBD2 might be the D (5 bases). Germline values: CDR1 MGHRA, CDR2 YSYEKL. CDR3 length: 14 amino acids. Trimming shortened V by 2 bases and J by 1 base, and 8 bases separated the two germline ends. The CDR3 reads CASSQLGVQETQYF. DNA for the CDR3: TGCGCCAGCAGCCAACTGGGAGTCCAAGAGACCCAGTACTTC.

This rearrangement joins TRBV10-3 to TRBJ2-5; perhaps TRBD1 as D (7 bases). V lost 6 bases to trimming and J lost 2 bases, with 13 bases between them. CDR1 and CDR2 (germline): ENHRY, SYGVKD. The CDR3 totals 14 residues. The DNA for the CDR3 is TGTGCCATCAGGGCGGGGACAGCACAAGAGACCCAGTACTTC. This codes for CAIRAGTAQETQYF.

This clone has only a few counts. J is TRBJ2-7 and V is TRBV21-1; the table's D call of TRBD1 was not tested on the DNA. TRBV21-1 is described as a pseudogene. This CDR3 is 13 amino acids long. CDR3 in amino acids: CASSNETGYEQYF. The CDR3, as DNA: TGTGCCAGCAGTAATGAGACAGGCTACGAGCAGTACTTC.

There are a few counts of this clone. The chain joins TRBV28 to TRBJ2-1; TRBD2 matches 7 bases. Germline CDR1 and CDR2: MDHEN and SYDVKM. Losses at the gene ends were 6 bases for V and 10 bases for J; bases not matched to a gene: 15. This CDR3 comprises 15 residues. CDR3 DNA sequence: TGTGCCAGCAGGACTCCCACGACCGCACTAGCGGAGCAGTTCTTC. This encodes CASRTPTTALAEQFF.

A few counts support this clone. The gene calls are TRBV11-1 and TRBJ1-1; D not certain. This CDR3 is built from 11 residues. Trimming took off 3 bases at V and 3 bases at J, with 2 bases between the two ends. Germline-derived CDR1 and CDR2 are SGHAT and FQDESV (reference sequence). The CDR3 DNA reads TGTGCCAGCAGCTTCGACACTGAAGCTTTCTTT. Its translation is CASSFDTEAFF.

The rearrangement joins TRBV14 to TRBJ2-1; 10 nucleotides agree with TRBD1. CDR1 is SGHDN and CDR2 is FVKESK in the germline V gene. The trim removed 7 bases at V and 8 bases at J, leaving 8 bases unmatched. This CDR3 comprises 14 residues. The chain's CDR3 is CASTRQGARDEQFF. CDR3 DNA: TGTGCCAGCACCCGACAGGGGGCGCGGGATGAGCAGTTCTTC.

This rearrangement joins TRBV30 to TRBJ1-5; tentative D call: TRBD1 (6 bases). Trimming pared 2 bases from V and 0 bases from J, leaving 11 bases between. Germline-derived CDR1 and CDR2 are GTSNPN and SVGIG (reference sequence). CDR3 length equals 15 residues. This chain's CDR3 is CAWSRQDLSNQPQHF. Written as DNA, the CDR3 is TGTGCCTGGAGTCGACAGGACCTTAGCAATCAGCCCCAGCATTTT.

The V and J genes are TRBV9 and TRBJ2-1; D gene uncertain. Trimming removed 0 bases at V and 2 bases at J, with 9 bases between. In germline, CDR1 is SGDLS, CDR2 YYNGEE. The CDR3 covers 15 residues. Written as DNA, the CDR3 is TGTGCCAGCAGCGTAGGCCAGCTAGCCTACAATGAGCAGTTCTTC. It translates to CASSVGQLAYNEQFF.

This clone was found a few times. The rearrangement joins TRBV5-1 to TRBJ2-7; D might be TRBD1 or TRBD2, each matching 5 bases. CDR1 and CDR2 from the germline V gene are SGHRS and YFSETQ. V was cut by 7 bases and J by 5 bases, with 19 bases left in between. This CDR3 region has 14 residues. The DNA for the CDR3 is TGCGCCAGCCAAAACGGGGCCTCGAAGAACGAGCAGTACTTC. Protein: CASQNGASKNEQYF. The entire variable domain, with the rest obtained from reference TRBV5-1 and TRBJ2-7, is as follows: KAGVTQTPRYLIKTRGQQVTLSCSPISGHRSVSWYQQTPGQGLQFLFEYFSETQRNKGNFPGRFSGRQFSNSRSEMNVSTLELGDSALYLCASQNGASKNEQYFGPGTRLTVT.

The chain is built from TRBV30 and TRBJ1-5, with 8 bases that match TRBD1. Germline V lookup: CDR1 GTSNPN, CDR2 SVGIG (reference sequence). This CDR3 region has 14 residues. The V and J ends lost 1 base and 5 bases, in that order; junction bases with no gene match: 4. In DNA form, the CDR3 reads TGTGCCTGGAGTGCGACAGGGGCACATCAGCCCCAGCATTTT. It specifies CAWSATGAHQPQHF.

This chain joins TRBV19 and TRBJ2-1; TRBD2 matches 9 bases. Germline CDR1 is LNHDA and CDR2 is SQIVND (reference sequence). J gave up 4 bases and V 6 bases, and 7 bases lay outside the gene matches. The CDR3 length is 15 residues. The CDR3 coding sequence is TGTGCCAGTAGGGGGACTAGCCTACCTTACAATGAGCAGTTCTTC. Amino acid sequence: CASRGTSLPYNEQFF.

This chain joins TRBV7-2 and TRBJ2-1; either TRBD1 or TRBD2 may fit D (5 bases each). CDR1 and CDR2 (germline): SGHTA, FQGNSA. The CDR3 extends over 15 amino acids. Trimming left V 5 bases short and J 0 bases short, with 11 bases between. CDR3: CASSIGTISYNEQFF. The DNA of the CDR3 is TGTGCCAGCAGCATCGGGACGATCTCCTACAATGAGCAGTTCTTC.

V gene TRBV27 combines with J gene TRBJ1-2; D remains unclear. The V end lost 0 bases, the J end lost 8 bases, and 16 bases lay between the germline ends. Germline V lookup: CDR1 MNHEY, CDR2 SMNVEV (reference sequence). CDR3 length equals 15 residues. CDR3 bases: TGTGCCAGCAGTTTATCATGGGAAGCCCCTAGGGGCTACACCTTC. Protein: CASSLSWEAPRGYTF.

The rearrangement joins TRBV9 to TRBJ1-1, with a weak D call TRBD1 (6 bases). The CDR3 is made up of 18 amino acids. Trimming took 5 bases from V and 2 from J, leaving 25 bases between them. Per germline, CDR1 SGDLS and CDR2 YYNGEE. CDR3 loop: CASSPLTGTTNRNTEAFF. The CDR3 bases are TGTGCCAGCAGTCCCCTAACCGGGACAACGAACCGTAACACTGAAGCTTTCTTT.

This clone was counted only a few times. The rearrangement links TRBV6-5 to TRBJ1-1, with D uncertain. CDR3 size: 13 residues. Looked up from germline, CDR1 is MNHEY and CDR2 is SVGAGI. Between the trimmed V and J ends, which lost 0 bases and 3 bases, there was a span of 5 bases. In nucleotides, the CDR3 is TGTGCCAGCAGTTACTCGACGGACACTGAAGCTTTCTTT. Encoded protein: CASSYSTDTEAFF.